This TCR beta chain stems from a study of cytomegalovirus exposure and HLA in healthy donors. It was with 60 Vbeta and 13 Jbeta primers that the PCR ran. Only in-frame clones appear in the TCRdb table, and some are missing; sequencing was by immunoSEQ multiplex PCR. The sample carries some 170,000 clones, roughly 79% recorded once. CDR1 MDHEN and CDR2 SYDVKM come from the germline V gene. J was trimmed by 6 bases and V by 4 bases; bases with no gene match: 8. The CDR3 consists of 14 residues. This TCR came from a woman in her 50s in good health and CMV-seronegative. Material: PBMCs. The genes are TRBV28 and TRBJ1-1; 7 bases map to TRBD1. CDR3 in DNA: TGTGCCAGCAGTTCCCTTGACAGGGCCTCTGAAGCTTTCTTT. Amino acids: CASSSLDRASEAFF.